Listed below are T cell receptor beta chains from one sample, sequenced in a study of graft-versus-host responses after intestinal transplantation. These receptors' antigens are unknown. This table comes from immunoSEQ multiplex PCR, and its TCRdb copy is limited to in-frame clones, with some not included. The data hold roughly 75,000 clones, with about nine tenths observed a single time. The source was unstimulated CD4+ T cells sorted from spleen or lymph node cells, collected before intestinal transplant. The receptors here all came from a human donor who received an intestinal transplant. The conserved cysteine and the conserved F or W are not part of the CDR3 here. The D gene is left open where the match is weak.

V,J,D,CDR3
TRBV11-3,TRBJ1-2,.,ASSLGSRMNYGYT
TRBV18,TRBJ2-1,TRBD1,ASSFSLVATGGIANEQF
TRBV4-3,TRBJ2-7,.,ASSQDPGHFYEQY
TRBV7-2,TRBJ2-3,TRBD2,ASSLTSGGAVSTDTQY
TRBV7-2,TRBJ1-2,.,ASSLRVPSYGYT
TRBV6-5,TRBJ1-4,.,ASSYSRANEKLF
TRBV7-8,TRBJ2-1,TRBD2,ASSLVGLAGNNEQF
TRBV30,TRBJ1-5,TRBD1,AWSAAGTGPRAGNQPQH
TRBV11-2,TRBJ1-2,TRBD1,ASSLVGTGGFYGYT
TRBV7-6,TRBJ2-7,.,ASSLVAGPPYEQY
TRBV5-1,TRBJ2-3,TRBD2,ASSGPSGGATDTQY
TRBV19,TRBJ2-3,TRBD2,ASSIAVAGVGDTQY
TRBV9,TRBJ2-2,TRBD2,ASSELAGGLHTGELF
TRBV12-5,TRBJ2-5,.,ASGLVGRGGQETQY
TRBV7-2,TRBJ2-7,TRBD1,ASRFLPGQGSYEQY
TRBV9,TRBJ2-7,TRBD1,ASSVAPGDRAYEQY
TRBV19,TRBJ2-2,.,ASYYTGSFTGELF
TRBV4-3,TRBJ2-1,.,ASSQDRGTEQF
TRBV9,TRBJ2-1,.,ASSPRVAPPNEQF
TRBV9,TRBJ1-6,TRBD1,ASSPRTGENSPLH
TRBV6-5,TRBJ1-1,.,ASSSTMNTEAF
TRBV6-1,TRBJ2-1,.,ASSEETGNEQF
TRBV6-4,TRBJ2-3,TRBD1,ASRCPRTGEMRGDTQY
TRBV7-8,TRBJ1-2,.,ASSFGLAAERDYGYT
TRBV11-3,TRBJ1-1,.,ASSLAGGGGGTEAF